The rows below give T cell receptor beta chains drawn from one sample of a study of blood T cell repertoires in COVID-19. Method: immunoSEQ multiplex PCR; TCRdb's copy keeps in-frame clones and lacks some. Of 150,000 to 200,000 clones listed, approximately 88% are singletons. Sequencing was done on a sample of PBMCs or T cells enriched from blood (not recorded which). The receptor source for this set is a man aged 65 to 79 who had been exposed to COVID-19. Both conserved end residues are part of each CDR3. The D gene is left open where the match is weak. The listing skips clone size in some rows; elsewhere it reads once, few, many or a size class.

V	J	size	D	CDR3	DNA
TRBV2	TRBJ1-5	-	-	CASSEERGLQPQHF	TGTGCCAGCAGTGAAGAGAGAGGGCTTCAGCCCCAGCATTTT
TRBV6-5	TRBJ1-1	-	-	CASGGGSRTFF	TGTGCCAGCGGGGGGGGGAGTCGGACTTTCTTT
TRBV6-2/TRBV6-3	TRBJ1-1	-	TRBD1	CASSWDRDTEAFF	TGTGCCAGCAGCTGGGACAGGGACACTGAAGCTTTCTTT
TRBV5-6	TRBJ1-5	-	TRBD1	CASSSGQGYQPQHF	TGTGCCAGCAGCTCCGGACAGGGGTATCAGCCCCAGCATTTT
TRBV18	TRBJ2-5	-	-	CASSPQSGDETQYF	TGTGCCAGCTCACCACAGTCAGGGGATGAGACCCAGTACTTC
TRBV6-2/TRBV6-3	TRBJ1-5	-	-	CASSSPRRVDQPQHF	TGTGCCAGCAGTTCCCCTCGCAGGGTGGATCAGCCCCAGCATTTT
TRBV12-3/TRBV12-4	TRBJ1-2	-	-	CASSPGGYGYTF	TGTGCCAGCAGCCCCGGGGGCTATGGCTACACCTTC
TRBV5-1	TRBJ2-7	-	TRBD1	CASSSPGQTYEQYF	TGCGCCAGCAGCTCGCCGGGACAGACCTACGAGCAGTACTTC
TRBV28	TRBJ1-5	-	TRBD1	CASSFSRGDQPQHF	TGTGCCAGCAGTTTTAGCAGGGGGGATCAGCCCCAGCATTTT
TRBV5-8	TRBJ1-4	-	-	CASSLQGGVFEKLFF	TGTGCCAGCAGTTTGCAAGGGGGTGTATTTGAAAAACTGTTTTTT
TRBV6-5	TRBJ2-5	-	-	CASSNQETQYF	TGTGCCAGCAGCAATCAAGAGACCCAGTACTTC
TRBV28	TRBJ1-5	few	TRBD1	CASRFDRANQPQHF	TGTGCCAGCAGATTTGACAGGGCCAATCAGCCCCAGCATTTT
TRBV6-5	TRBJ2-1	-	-	CASSSPRLVLNEQFF	TGTGCCAGCAGTTCACCTAGACTTGTTCTGAATGAGCAGTTCTTC
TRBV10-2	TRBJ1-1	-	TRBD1	CASRGTGIDTEAFF	TGCGCCAGCAGGGGGACAGGGATTGACACTGAAGCTTTCTTT
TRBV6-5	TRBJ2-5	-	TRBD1	CASRTGAIQETQYF	TGTGCCAGCCGGACAGGGGCAATCCAAGAGACCCAGTACTTC
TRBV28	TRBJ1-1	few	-	CASSLGTRGTEAFF	TGTGCCAGCAGTTTAGGGACAAGGGGCACTGAAGCTTTCTTT
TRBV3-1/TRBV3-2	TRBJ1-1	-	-	CASSRDLSSEAFF	TGTGCCAGCAGCCGTGATTTAAGCTCTGAAGCTTTCTTT
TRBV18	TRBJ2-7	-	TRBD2	CASSTGTTDLGEQYF	TGTGCCAGCTCAACCGGGACTACCGACCTCGGCGAGCAGTACTTC
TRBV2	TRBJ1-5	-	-	CASNRDGASNQPQHF	TGTGCCAGCAATCGTGATGGGGCGAGCAATCAGCCCCAGCATTTT
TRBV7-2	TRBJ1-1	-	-	CASSPEVNTEAFF	TGTGCCAGCAGCCCGGAGGTGAACACTGAAGCTTTCTTT
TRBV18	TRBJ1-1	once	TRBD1	CASSLGQGNAEAFF	TGTGCCAGCTCCCTGGGACAGGGGAACGCTGAAGCTTTCTTT
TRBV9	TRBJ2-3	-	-	CASSVGRASTDTQYF	TGTGCCAGCAGCGTAGGGAGGGCCAGCACAGATACGCAGTATTTT
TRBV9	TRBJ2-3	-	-	CASSVTGTQPDTQYF	TGTGCCAGCAGCGTAACCGGGACTCAACCGGATACGCAGTATTTT
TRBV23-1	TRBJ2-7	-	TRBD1	CASIPGTGGSYEQYF	TGCGCCAGCATTCCCGGGACAGGGGGGTCCTACGAGCAGTACTTC
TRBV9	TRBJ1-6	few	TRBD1	CASSVEDRGVYNSPLHF	TGTGCCAGCAGCGTAGAGGACAGGGGTGTTTATAATTCACCCCTCCACTTT
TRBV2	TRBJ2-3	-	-	CASSAGTSSGHF	TGTGCCAGCAGTGCCGGGACATCATCGGGTCATTTT
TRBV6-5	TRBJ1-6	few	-	CASRADSSYNSPLHF	TGTGCCAGCAGGGCGGACAGCTCCTATAATTCACCCCTCCACTTT
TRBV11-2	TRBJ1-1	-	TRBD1	CASSLDWTGTFF	TGTGCCAGCAGCTTAGATTGGACAGGGACTTTCTTT
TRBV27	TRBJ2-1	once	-	CASSTRDSTYNEQFF	TGTGCCAGCAGTACCCGGGACTCCACCTACAATGAGCAGTTCTTC
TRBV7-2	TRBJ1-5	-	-	CASSLYPAGARSNQPQHF	TGTGCCAGCAGCTTATACCCCGCAGGGGCGCGTAGCAATCAGCCCCAGCATTTT
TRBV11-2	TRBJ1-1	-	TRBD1	CASSLLGQGVTEAFF	TGTGCCAGCAGCTTATTGGGACAGGGTGTCACTGAAGCTTTCTTT
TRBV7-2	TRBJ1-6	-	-	CASSLESDSPLHF	TGTGCCAGCAGCTTAGAGTCGGATTCACCCCTCCACTTT
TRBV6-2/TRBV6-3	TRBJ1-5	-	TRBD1	CASSWTGGRQPQHF	TGTGCCAGCAGTTGGACAGGGGGACGTCAGCCCCAGCATTTT
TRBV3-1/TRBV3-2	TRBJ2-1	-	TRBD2	CASSQPTSGYNEQFF	TGTGCCAGCAGCCAACCGACTAGCGGCTACAATGAGCAGTTCTTC
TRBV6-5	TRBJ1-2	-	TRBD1	CASRQGPRSGYTF	TGTGCCAGCCGACAGGGACCCCGGTCGGGCTACACCTTC
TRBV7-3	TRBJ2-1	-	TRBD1	CASSLGTGVYNEQFF	TGTGCCAGCAGCTTAGGGACAGGCGTTTACAATGAGCAGTTCTTC
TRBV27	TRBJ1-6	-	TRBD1	CASSFSTGVNSPLHF	TGTGCCAGCAGTTTTTCGACAGGGGTAAATTCACCCCTCCACTTT
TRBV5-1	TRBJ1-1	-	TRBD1	CASSFGQGMNTEAFF	TGCGCCAGCAGCTTCGGACAGGGGATGAACACTGAAGCTTTCTTT
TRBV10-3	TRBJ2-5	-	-	CATLGTSLGGTQYF	TGTGCCACCCTCGGGACCTCACTAGGGGGGACCCAGTACTTC
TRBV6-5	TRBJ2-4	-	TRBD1	CASSYSSGQTNIQYF	TGTGCCAGCAGTTACTCATCGGGACAGACAAACATTCAGTACTTC
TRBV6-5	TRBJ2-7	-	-	CASSYGQLAGPYEQYF	TGTGCCAGCAGTTACGGTCAGTTGGCAGGGCCCTACGAGCAGTACTTC
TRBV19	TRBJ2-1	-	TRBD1	CATGRDSGYNEQFF	TGTGCCACGGGAAGGGACAGCGGTTACAATGAGCAGTTCTTC
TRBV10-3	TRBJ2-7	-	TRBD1	CAISNRDSSYEQYF	TGTGCCATCAGTAACCGGGACAGTTCCTACGAGCAGTACTTC
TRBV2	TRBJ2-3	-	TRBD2	CASSYLLAGGTDTQYF	TGTGCCAGCAGCTACCTACTAGCGGGAGGAACAGATACGCAGTATTTT
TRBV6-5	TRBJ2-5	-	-	CASTPILGSGETQYF	TGTGCCAGCACTCCAATCCTCGGGAGTGGAGAGACCCAGTACTTC
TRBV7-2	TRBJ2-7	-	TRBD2	CASSGTLSGRAYEQYF	TGTGCCAGCAGCGGGACTCTTAGCGGGAGGGCCTACGAGCAGTACTTC
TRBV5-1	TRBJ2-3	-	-	CASSLGVASVYGTDTQYF	TGCGCCAGCAGCTTGGGTGTGGCTAGCGTCTACGGGACAGATACGCAGTATTTT